Below, one T cell receptor beta chain is given with its context. These data belong to a study of T cell changes during pregnancy in multiple sclerosis. Sequencing used immunoSEQ multiplex PCR; TCRdb keeps in-frame clones, though not all of them. The sample includes tens of thousands of clones, 93% of them seen just once. The origin of this receptor is a female donor with multiple sclerosis, enrolled in a pregnancy study. The sample consisted of peripheral blood, taken in the second trimester of pregnancy.

The CDR3 loop is CASSASGSNVHEQYF. The CDR3 DNA sequence: TGCGCCAGCAGCGCATCCGGGAGCAACGTCCACGAGCAGTACTTC. This chain connects TRBV5-1 to TRBJ2-7; tentatively, D is TRBD2 (6 bases). Germline CDR1 reads SGHRS; CDR2 reads YFSETQ. The CDR3 runs to 15 residues. V was clipped by 4 bases and J by 5 bases, with 19 bases between them. The complete variable domain, with remaining parts taken from reference TRBV5-1 and TRBJ2-7, reads KAGVTQTPRYLIKTRGQQVTLSCSPISGHRSVSWYQQTPGQGLQFLFEYFSETQRNKGNFPGRFSGRQFSNSRSEMNVSTLELGDSALYLCASSASGSNVHEQYFGPGTRLTVT.